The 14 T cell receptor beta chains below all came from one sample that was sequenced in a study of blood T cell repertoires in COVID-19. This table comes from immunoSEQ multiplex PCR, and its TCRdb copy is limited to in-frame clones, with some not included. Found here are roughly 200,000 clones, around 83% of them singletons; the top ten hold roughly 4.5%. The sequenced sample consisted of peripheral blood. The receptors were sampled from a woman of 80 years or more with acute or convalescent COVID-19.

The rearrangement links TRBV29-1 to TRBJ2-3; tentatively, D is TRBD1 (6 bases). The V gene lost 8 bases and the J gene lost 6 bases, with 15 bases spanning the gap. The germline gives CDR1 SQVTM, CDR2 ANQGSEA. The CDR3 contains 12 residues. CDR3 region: CSTKSGADTQYF. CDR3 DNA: TGCAGCACAAAATCAGGGGCCGATACGCAGTATTTT.

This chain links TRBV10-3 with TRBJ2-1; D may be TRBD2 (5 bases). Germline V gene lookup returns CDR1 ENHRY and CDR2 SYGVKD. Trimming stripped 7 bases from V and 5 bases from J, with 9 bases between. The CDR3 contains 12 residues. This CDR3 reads CAIKGVDNEQFF. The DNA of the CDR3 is TGTGCCATCAAGGGAGTGGACAATGAGCAGTTCTTC.

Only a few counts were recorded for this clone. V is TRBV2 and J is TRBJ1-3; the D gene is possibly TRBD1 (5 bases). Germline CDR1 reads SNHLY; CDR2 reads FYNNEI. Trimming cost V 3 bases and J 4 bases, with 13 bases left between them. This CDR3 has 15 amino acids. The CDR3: CASSDVRAYGNTIYF. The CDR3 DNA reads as TGTGCCAGCAGTGACGTCAGGGCGTACGGAAACACCATATATTTT.

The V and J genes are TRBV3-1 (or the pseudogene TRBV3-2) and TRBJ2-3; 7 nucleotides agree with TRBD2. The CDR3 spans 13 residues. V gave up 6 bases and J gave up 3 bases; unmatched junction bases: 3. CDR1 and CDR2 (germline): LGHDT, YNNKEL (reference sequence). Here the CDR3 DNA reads TGTGCCAGCAGTTCTAGCGGTACAGATACGCAGTATTTT. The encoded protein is CASSSSGTDTQYF.

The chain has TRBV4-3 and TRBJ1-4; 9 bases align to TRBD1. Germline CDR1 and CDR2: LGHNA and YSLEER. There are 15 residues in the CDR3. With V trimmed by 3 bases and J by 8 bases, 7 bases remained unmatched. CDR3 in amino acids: CASSHEGTGNEKLFF. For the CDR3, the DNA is TGCGCCAGCAGCCACGAAGGGACAGGGAACGAAAAACTGTTTTTT.

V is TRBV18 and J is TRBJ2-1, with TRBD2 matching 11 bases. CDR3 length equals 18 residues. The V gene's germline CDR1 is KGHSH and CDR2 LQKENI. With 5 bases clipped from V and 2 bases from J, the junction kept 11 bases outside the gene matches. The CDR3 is CASSSTIAGGLTYNEQFF. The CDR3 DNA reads TGTGCCAGCTCATCAACTATAGCGGGAGGGTTGACCTACAATGAGCAGTTCTTC.

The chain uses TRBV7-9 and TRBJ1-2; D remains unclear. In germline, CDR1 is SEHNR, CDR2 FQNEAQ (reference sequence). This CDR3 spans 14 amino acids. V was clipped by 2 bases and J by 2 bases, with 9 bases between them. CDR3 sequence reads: CASSLIWQNYGYTF. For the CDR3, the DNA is TGTGCCAGCAGCTTAATCTGGCAGAACTATGGCTACACCTTC.

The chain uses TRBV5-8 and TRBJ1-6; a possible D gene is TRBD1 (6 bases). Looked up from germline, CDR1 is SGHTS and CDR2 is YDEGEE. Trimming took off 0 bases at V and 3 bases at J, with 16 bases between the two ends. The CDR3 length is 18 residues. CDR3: CASSLAEFRGYYNSPLHF. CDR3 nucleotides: TGTGCCAGCAGCTTGGCCGAGTTCAGGGGTTACTATAATTCACCCCTCCACTTT.

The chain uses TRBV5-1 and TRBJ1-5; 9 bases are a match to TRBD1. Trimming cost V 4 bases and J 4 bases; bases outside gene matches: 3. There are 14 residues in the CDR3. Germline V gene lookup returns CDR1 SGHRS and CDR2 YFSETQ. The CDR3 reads CASSDGTGNQPQHF. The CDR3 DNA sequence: TGCGCCAGCAGCGACGGGACAGGGAATCAGCCCCAGCATTTT.

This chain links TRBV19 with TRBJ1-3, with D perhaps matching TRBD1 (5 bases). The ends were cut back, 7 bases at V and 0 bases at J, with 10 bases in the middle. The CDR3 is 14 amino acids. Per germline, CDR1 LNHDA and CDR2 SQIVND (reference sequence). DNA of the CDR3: TGTGCCAGTAATCGACAGATCTCTGGAAACACCATATATTTT. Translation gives CASNRQISGNTIYF.

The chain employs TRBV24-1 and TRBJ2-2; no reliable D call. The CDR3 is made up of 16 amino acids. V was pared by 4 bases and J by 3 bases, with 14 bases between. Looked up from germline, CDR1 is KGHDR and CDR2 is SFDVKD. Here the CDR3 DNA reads TGTGCCACCAGTGACCCCTCCTCCGGAGACACCGGGGAGCTGTTTTTT. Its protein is CATSDPSSGDTGELFF.

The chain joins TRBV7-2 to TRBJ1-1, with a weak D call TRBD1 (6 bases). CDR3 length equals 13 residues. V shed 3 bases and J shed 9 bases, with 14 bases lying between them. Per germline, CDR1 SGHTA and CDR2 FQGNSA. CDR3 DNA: TGTGCCAGCAGCTTCAGGACAGACGGTCAAGCTTTCTTT. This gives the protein CASSFRTDGQAFF.

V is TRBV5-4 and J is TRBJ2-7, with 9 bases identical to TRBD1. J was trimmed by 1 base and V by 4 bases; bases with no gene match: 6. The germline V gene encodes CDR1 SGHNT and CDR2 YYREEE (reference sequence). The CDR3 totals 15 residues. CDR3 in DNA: TGTGCCAGCAGCACCCCCGGGACAGGGTCCTACGAGCAGTACTTC. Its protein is CASSTPGTGSYEQYF.

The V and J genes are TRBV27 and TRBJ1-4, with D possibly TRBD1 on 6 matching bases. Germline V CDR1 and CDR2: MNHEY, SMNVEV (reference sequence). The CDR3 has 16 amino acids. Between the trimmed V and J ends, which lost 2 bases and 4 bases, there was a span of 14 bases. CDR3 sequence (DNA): TGTGCCAGCAGTTTAGACCTGGACAGCCGTAATGAAAAACTGTTTTTT. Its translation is CASSLDLDSRNEKLFF. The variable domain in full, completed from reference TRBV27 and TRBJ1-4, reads EAQVTQNPRYLITVTGKKLTVTCSQNMNHEYMSWYRQDPGLGLRQIYYSMNVEVTDKGDVPEGYKVSRKEKRNFPLILESPSPNQTSLYFCASSLDLDSRNEKLFFGSGTQLSVL.